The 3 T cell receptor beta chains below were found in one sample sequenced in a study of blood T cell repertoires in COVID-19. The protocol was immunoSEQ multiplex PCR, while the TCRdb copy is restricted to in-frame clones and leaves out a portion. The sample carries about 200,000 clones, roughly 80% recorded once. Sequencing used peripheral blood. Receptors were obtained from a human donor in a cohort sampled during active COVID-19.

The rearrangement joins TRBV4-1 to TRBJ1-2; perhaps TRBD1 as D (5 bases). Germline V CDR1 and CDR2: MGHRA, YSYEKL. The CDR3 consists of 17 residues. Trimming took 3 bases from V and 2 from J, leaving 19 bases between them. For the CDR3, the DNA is TGCGCCAGCAGCCACCTTGGAGGGGAAAGGGCGAACTATGGCTACACCTTC. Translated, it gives CASSHLGGERANYGYTF.

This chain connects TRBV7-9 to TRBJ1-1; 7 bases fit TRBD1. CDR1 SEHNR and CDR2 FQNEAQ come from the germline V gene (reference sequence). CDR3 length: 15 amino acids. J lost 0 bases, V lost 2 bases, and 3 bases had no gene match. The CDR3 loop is CASSLRDSLNTEAFF. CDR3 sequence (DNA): TGTGCCAGCAGCTTACGGGACAGCCTGAACACTGAAGCTTTCTTT.

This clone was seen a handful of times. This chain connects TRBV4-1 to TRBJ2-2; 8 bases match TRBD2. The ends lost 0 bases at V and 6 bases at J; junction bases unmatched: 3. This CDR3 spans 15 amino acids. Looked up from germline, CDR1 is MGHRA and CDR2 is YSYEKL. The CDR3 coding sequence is TGCGCCAGCAGCCAAGAAGCGGGGGTTGCCGGGGAGCTGTTTTTT. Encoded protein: CASSQEAGVAGELFF.